The source of this TCR beta chain is a study of blood T cell repertoires in COVID-19. The table came from immunoSEQ multiplex PCR; TCRdb's copy has only in-frame clones and leaves some out. The sample lists about 160,000 clones; approximately 86% were seen once. This CDR3 contains 16 residues. The junction had 10 bases not matched to a gene; V was cut back by 4 bases and J by 2 bases. Germline CDR1 and CDR2: MNHEY and SMNVEV (reference sequence). The sequence was collected from a woman in her sixties or seventies who had recovered from COVID-19. The J gene is TRBJ2-5, the V gene TRBV27; 7 bases are a match to TRBD1. Sequences were obtained from peripheral blood. CDR3 sequence: CASSSGTAGNQETQYF. CDR3 bases: TGTGCCAGCAGTTCAGGGACAGCCGGGAATCAAGAGACCCAGTACTTC.